The 17 T cell receptor beta chains presented below share a single source sample, sequenced in a study of shared clonotypes between healthy human individuals. This table comes from immunoSEQ multiplex PCR, and its TCRdb copy is limited to in-frame clones, with some not included. The sample carries roughly 2 million clones, 85% to 95% recorded once. Sequencing was carried out using naive CD4+ T cells sorted from blood. The subset here: CD45RA+ positively selected. The receptors originated from a man aged 18 to 35 in good health.

This chain links TRBV11-2 with TRBJ1-2, with D uncertain. This CDR3 spans 12 amino acids. V was trimmed by 0 bases and J by 8 bases, leaving 7 bases between them. Germline V gene sequence: CDR1 SGHAT, CDR2 FQNNGV. Here the CDR3 reads CASSLDSRGYTF. The CDR3 DNA reads TGTGCCAGCAGCTTAGATAGTCGCGGCTACACCTTC.

This chain links TRBV7-3 with TRBJ2-7; 7 nucleotides line up with TRBD1. CDR3 length: 15 amino acids. The germline gives CDR1 SGHTA, CDR2 FQGTGA. J lost 3 bases, V lost 5 bases, and 10 bases had no gene match. Written as DNA, the CDR3 is TGTGCCAGCAGCCAGGACAGGAATGACCTCTACGAGCAGTACTTC. It is translated as CASSQDRNDLYEQYF.

As to this clone: Other DNA sequences within the sample encode an identical CDR3. The chain links TRBV5-4 to TRBJ2-5, with a tentative D call TRBD1 (6 bases). This CDR3 region has 14 residues. Trimming took off 2 bases at V and 2 bases at J, with 10 bases between the two ends. Germline-derived CDR1 and CDR2 are SGHNT and YYREEE (reference sequence). The CDR3 DNA is TGTGCCAGCAGCTTAGGACAGCTTCAAGAGACCCAGTACTTC. This sequence encodes CASSLGQLQETQYF.

The J gene is TRBJ2-7, the V gene TRBV9; 10 bases align to TRBD1. In germline, CDR1 is SGDLS, CDR2 YYNGEE. The J segment lost 5 bases and the V segment lost 2 bases, leaving 7 bases of the junction unmatched. CDR3 length: 15 residues. CDR3 sequence reads: CASSVRGQGWNEQYF. DNA of the CDR3: TGTGCCAGCAGCGTGCGGGGACAGGGGTGGAACGAGCAGTACTTC.

This clone was seen a handful of times. The chain carries TRBV6-1 and TRBJ1-6, with D hard to call. The CDR3 length is 11 residues. Germline lookup yields CDR1 MNHNS and CDR2 SASEGT. Trimming shortened V by 4 bases and J by 14 bases, and 9 bases separated the two germline ends. The CDR3 nucleotides are TGTGCCAGCAGTGTCAGCTATGCCCTCCACTTT. Its translation: CASSVSYALHF.

With regard to this clone: Other nucleotide sequences in the sample specify the same CDR3. The chain links TRBV30 to TRBJ2-3; TRBD2 is a possible D gene (6 bases). Trimming removed 0 bases at V and 4 bases at J, with 8 bases between. The V gene's germline CDR1 is GTSNPN and CDR2 SVGIG (reference sequence). The CDR3 has 13 amino acids. CDR3 bases: TGTGCCTGGAGTGTCGGAGGGGCAGATACGCAGTATTTT. Its translation is CAWSVGGADTQYF.

The V gene is TRBV7-9, the J gene TRBJ1-6; tentatively, D is TRBD1 (6 bases). V lost 8 bases to trimming and J lost 10 bases, with 12 bases between them. The CDR3 sequence is 12 residues long. The germline gives CDR1 SEHNR, CDR2 FQNEAQ (reference sequence). CDR3 DNA: TGTGCCAGCGCCAGGGGTGACTCACCCCTCCACTTT. It specifies CASARGDSPLHF.

This clone was seen just once. This chain uses TRBV4-3 with TRBJ1-6, with D possibly TRBD1 on 5 matching bases. The V gene's germline CDR1 is LGHNA and CDR2 YSLEER. Deletions cut 1 base from V and 4 bases from J, with 11 bases between. The CDR3 runs 16 residues. The CDR3: CASSQGRQPYNSPLHF. CDR3 sequence (DNA): TGCGCCAGCAGCCAAGGACGACAGCCTTATAATTCACCCCTCCACTTT.

The rearrangement links TRBV5-1 to TRBJ1-6; D might be TRBD1 (5 bases). The CDR3 is 15 amino acids. Germline V gene sequence: CDR1 SGHRS, CDR2 YFSETQ. Trimming stripped 0 bases from V and 8 bases from J, with 12 bases between. In nucleotides, the CDR3 is TGCGCCAGCAGCTTGGAAGCAGGGAAGGATTCACCCCTCCACTTT. Its translation is CASSLEAGKDSPLHF.

A single count supports this clone. The chain has TRBV7-2 and TRBJ1-3; 9 positions match TRBD1. The CDR3 loop spans 15 amino acids. Germline loops: CDR1 SGHTA, CDR2 FQGNSA. V shed 5 bases, J shed 4 bases, and the junction held 6 bases outside the gene matches. CDR3 DNA sequence: TGTGCCAGCAGCCCGACAGGGGGTGCGGGAAACACCATATATTTT. Amino acid sequence: CASSPTGGAGNTIYF.

This clone was recorded once. The chain uses TRBV15 and TRBJ2-3, with D possibly TRBD1 on 5 matching bases. CDR3 length: 20 residues. The V and J ends lost 0 bases and 0 bases respectively, with 22 bases between them. Germline loops: CDR1 LNHNV, CDR2 YYDKDF (reference sequence). CDR3 in DNA: TGTGCCACCAGCAGAGAACTCCGCCCAGACAGAGCTTCTAGCACAGATACGCAGTATTTT. The encoded protein is CATSRELRPDRASSTDTQYF.

Only one count was recorded for this clone. The chain combines TRBV6-8 with TRBJ2-7, with D possibly matching TRBD2 (6 bases). The V gene's germline CDR1 is MNHGY and CDR2 SAAAGT. The V end lost 6 bases, the J end lost 5 bases, and 23 bases lay between the germline ends. This CDR3 contains 16 residues. CDR3 protein: CASSSPPRRGEHEQYF. CDR3 sequence (DNA): TGTGCCAGCAGCTCCCCCCCCCGGAGGGGAGAACACGAGCAGTACTTC.

The V gene is TRBV2, the J gene TRBJ2-2; 7 bases align to TRBD1. Germline V gives CDR1 SNHLY, CDR2 FYNNEI. V shed 6 bases, J shed 3 bases, and the junction held 4 bases outside the gene matches. CDR3 length equals 14 residues. The CDR3 reads CASRVGQDTGELFF. CDR3 DNA sequence: TGTGCCAGCAGGGTTGGACAGGACACCGGGGAGCTGTTTTTT.

The chain has TRBV5-1 and TRBJ1-1; weak D call: TRBD1 (5 bases). Trimming took off 0 bases at V and 4 bases at J, with 10 bases between the two ends. The germline V gene has CDR1 SGHRS and CDR2 YFSETQ. CDR3 length: 14 residues. Here the CDR3 reads CASSLGQTSTEAFF. DNA of the CDR3: TGCGCCAGCAGCTTGGGACAGACCTCCACTGAAGCTTTCTTT.

This clone was observed a single time. J is TRBJ2-7 and V is TRBV14; maybe TRBD2 (6 bases). Germline-derived CDR1 and CDR2 are SGHDN and FVKESK. V lost 0 bases and J 2 bases, leaving 11 bases between the germline ends. This CDR3 spans 15 amino acids. This chain's CDR3 is CASSQEEGEPYEQYF. CDR3 sequence (DNA): TGTGCCAGCAGCCAAGAGGAGGGTGAACCCTACGAGCAGTACTTC.

A remark on this clone: Other DNA sequences in this specimen translate into the identical CDR3. The chain couples TRBV18 to TRBJ2-2; no clear D. Per the germline V gene, CDR1 is KGHSH and CDR2 is LQKENI. There are 14 residues in the CDR3. The ends were cut back, 0 bases at V and 5 bases at J, with 7 bases in the middle. The CDR3 DNA reads TGTGCCAGCTCACCACCGGGCAGGACCGGGGAGCTGTTTTTT. Translation gives CASSPPGRTGELFF. The full variable domain, its missing parts supplied by reference TRBV18 and TRBJ2-2, is NAGVMQNPRHLVRRRGQEARLRCSPMKGHSHVYWYRQLPEEGLKFMVYLQKENIIDESGMPKERFSAEFPKEGPSILRIQQVVRGDSAAYFCASSPPGRTGELFFGEGSRLTVL.

The chain couples TRBV28 to TRBJ2-5; D is possibly TRBD1 (6 bases). The CDR3 is 14 amino acids. Deletions cut 3 bases from V and 5 bases from J, with 13 bases between. Per germline, CDR1 MDHEN and CDR2 SYDVKM. CDR3: CASSFDRRYETQYF. The CDR3 DNA is TGTGCCAGCAGTTTCGACAGGAGGTATGAGACCCAGTACTTC.